The 31 T cell receptor beta chains presented below share a single source sample, sequenced in a study of blood T cell repertoires in COVID-19. Measured with immunoSEQ multiplex PCR; TCRdb has only the in-frame clones, and not every one. Among about 220,000 clones listed, approximately 85% were seen once. The sequencing input was peripheral blood. Receptors originate from a woman aged 65 to 85 with COVID-19, enrolled during active disease.

The chain carries TRBV19 and TRBJ2-1, with 14 bases fitting TRBD2. Germline loops: CDR1 LNHDA, CDR2 SQIVND (reference sequence). V dropped 7 bases and J dropped 4; count of bases not matched to a gene: 6. The CDR3 sequence is 16 residues long. The CDR3 DNA sequence: TGTGCCAGTACCAGAGGACTAGCGGGAGGATACAATGAGCAGTTCTTC. Translating gives CASTRGLAGGYNEQFF.

This chain uses TRBV7-2 with TRBJ1-5, with D maybe TRBD1 (6 bases). CDR3 size: 14 residues. Germline CDR1 and CDR2: SGHTA and FQGNSA. Trimming took off 5 bases at V and 4 bases at J, with 12 bases between the two ends. The CDR3 DNA is TGTGCCAGCAGCCCGGACAGTGCAAATCAGCCCCAGCATTTT. Its protein is CASSPDSANQPQHF.

CDR3 protein: CASAGTGSYGYTF. The DNA of the CDR3 is TGTGCCAGCGCCGGGACAGGGAGCTATGGCTACACCTTC. This chain links TRBV2 with TRBJ1-2; 9 bases agree with TRBD1. J lost 4 bases, V lost 8 bases, and 5 bases had no gene match. The CDR3 has 13 residues. Germline CDR1 reads SNHLY; CDR2 reads FYNNEI.

The chain uses TRBV19 and TRBJ2-3, with 14 bases identical to TRBD2. The CDR3 covers 18 residues. In germline, CDR1 is LNHDA, CDR2 SQIVND (reference sequence). With 7 bases clipped from V and 1 base from J, the junction kept 10 bases outside the gene matches. The CDR3 here is CASTLGTSGGFRTDTQYF. The DNA of the CDR3 is TGTGCCAGTACCCTTGGGACTAGCGGGGGCTTCCGCACAGATACGCAGTATTTT.

V and J are TRBV19 and TRBJ1-1; 7 nucleotides match TRBD1. This CDR3 has 15 amino acids. V lost 7 bases and J lost 0; bases outside the gene matches: 8. Germline CDR1 reads LNHDA; CDR2 reads SQIVND (reference sequence). The CDR3 protein is CASNRDRSMNTEAFF. CDR3 in DNA: TGTGCCAGTAACCGGGACAGAAGTATGAACACTGAAGCTTTCTTT.

The chain uses TRBV19 and TRBJ1-5, with TRBD1 matching over 8 bases. The CDR3 sequence is 15 residues long. The germline V gene encodes CDR1 LNHDA and CDR2 SQIVND (reference sequence). V trimming: 1 base; J trimming: 6 bases; junction bases outside the gene matches: 5. The CDR3 sequence: CASSIARGLGQPQHF. The CDR3 nucleotides are TGTGCCAGTAGTATAGCCAGGGGGCTAGGTCAGCCCCAGCATTTT.

The chain combines TRBV6-2 or TRBV6-3 with TRBJ1-2; TRBD1 agrees at 7 bases. Germline V gene sequence: CDR1 MNHEY, CDR2 SVGEGT. The junction had 7 bases not matched to a gene; V was cut back by 4 bases and J by 8 bases. The CDR3 runs to 13 residues. The chain's CDR3 is CASSSDHRGGYTF. In DNA form, the CDR3 reads TGTGCCAGCAGTTCCGACCACAGGGGAGGCTACACCTTC.

The rearrangement uses TRBV5-1 and TRBJ2-7; TRBD1 is a possible D gene (7 bases). There are 16 residues in the CDR3. The germline V gene encodes CDR1 SGHRS and CDR2 YFSETQ. V was shortened by 3 bases and J by 4 bases, with 20 bases between the two germline ends. The CDR3 region is CASSWTLQGGVYEQYF. As DNA, the CDR3 is TGCGCCAGCAGCTGGACCCTTCAGGGGGGCGTGTACGAGCAGTACTTC.

V usage is TRBV3-1 (or the pseudogene TRBV3-2) and J usage is TRBJ1-3, with D tentatively TRBD1 (6 bases). Germline V gene sequence: CDR1 LGHDT, CDR2 YNNKEL (reference sequence). Trimming removed 4 bases from V and 6 bases from J, with 16 bases in between. The CDR3 consists of 15 residues. The CDR3 spells CASSLRGATANTIYF. The CDR3 DNA reads TGTGCCAGCAGCCTGCGGGGGGCGACGGCAAACACCATATATTTT.

V gene TRBV19 combines with J gene TRBJ2-5, with TRBD1 matching over 12 bases. The CDR3 length is 16 residues. V lost 5 bases to trimming and J lost 4 bases; unmatched junction nucleotides: 8. Germline V lookup: CDR1 LNHDA, CDR2 SQIVND (reference sequence). The chain's CDR3 is CASSFRGQGAGETQYF. The CDR3 nucleotides read TGTGCCAGTAGTTTCAGGGGACAGGGGGCGGGAGAGACCCAGTACTTC.

The gene calls are TRBV2 and TRBJ2-7, with 7 bases aligning to TRBD1. Looked up from germline, CDR1 is SNHLY and CDR2 is FYNNEI. Trimming cost V 6 bases and J 0 bases; bases outside gene matches: 5. This CDR3 is built from 14 residues. The CDR3 region is CASSLDRFSYEQYF. In DNA form, the CDR3 reads TGTGCCAGCAGCCTGGACAGGTTCTCCTACGAGCAGTACTTC. The variable domain in full, with the rest retrieved from reference TRBV2 and TRBJ2-7, is EPEVTQTPSHQVTQMGQEVILRCVPISNHLYFYWYRQILGQKVEFLVSFYNNEISEKSEIFDDQFSVERPDGSNFTLKIRSTKLEDSAMYFCASSLDRFSYEQYFGPGTRLTVT.

The genes are TRBV18 and TRBJ2-1, with 7 bases lining up with TRBD1. V dropped 6 bases and J dropped 10; count of bases not matched to a gene: 9. The CDR3 extends over 13 amino acids. Germline lookup yields CDR1 KGHSH and CDR2 LQKENI. CDR3 nucleotides: TGTGCCAGCTCGCTCGACAGGGAGAGAGAGCAGTTCTTC. Its protein is CASSLDREREQFF.

The chain employs TRBV5-4 and TRBJ2-3, with D possibly being TRBD1 (6 bases). The V gene's germline CDR1 is SGHNT and CDR2 YYREEE (reference sequence). CDR3 size: 18 residues. Trimming took off 3 bases at V and 3 bases at J, with 23 bases between the two ends. The CDR3 coding sequence is TGTGCCAGCAGCTCCCATCTCACCGCCGGGACAAAGACAGATACGCAGTATTTT. Translation gives CASSSHLTAGTKTDTQYF.

V and J are TRBV6-2 or TRBV6-3 and TRBJ2-2, with D possibly matching TRBD2 (6 bases). The CDR3 has 14 amino acids. The V gene's germline CDR1 is MNHEY and CDR2 SVGEGT. Trimming shortened V by 2 bases and J by 4 bases, and 8 bases separated the two germline ends. CDR3 protein: CASSYRRGTGELFF. The CDR3 nucleotides read TGTGCCAGCAGTTACAGGCGGGGCACCGGGGAGCTGTTTTTT.

The J gene is TRBJ1-2, the V gene TRBV5-4; D ambiguous. The CDR3 is made up of 13 amino acids. Trimming shortened V by 6 bases and J by 8 bases, and 17 bases separated the two germline ends. Germline CDR1 SGHNT, CDR2 YYREEE (reference sequence). The CDR3 DNA sequence: TGTGCCAGCACCCCGGGGAGCTTGGTAGGCTACACCTTC. This gives the protein CASTPGSLVGYTF.

The chain has TRBV6-2 or TRBV6-3 and TRBJ2-5, with a weak D call TRBD1 (5 bases). The V and J ends lost 2 bases and 1 base respectively, with 17 bases between them. This CDR3 contains 17 residues. Germline V lookup: CDR1 MNHEY, CDR2 SVGEGT. The CDR3 DNA sequence: TGTGCCAGCAGTTACACCTTGACGGCAGGGCGCCAAGAGACCCAGTACTTC. Translation: CASSYTLTAGRQETQYF.

V gene TRBV7-2 combines with J gene TRBJ1-5; D may be TRBD1 (5 bases). This CDR3 spans 17 amino acids. In germline, CDR1 is SGHTA, CDR2 FQGNSA. Trimming took off 4 bases at V and 0 bases at J, with 16 bases between the two ends. CDR3 loop: CASSSGTGRYSNQPQHF. The CDR3 DNA reads as TGTGCCAGCAGCTCAGGCACAGGTCGTTATAGCAATCAGCCCCAGCATTTT.

The chain has TRBV28 and TRBJ1-2; D uncertain. Germline lookup yields CDR1 MDHEN and CDR2 SYDVKM. Trimming pared 6 bases from V and 2 bases from J, leaving 7 bases between. The CDR3 loop spans 12 amino acids. This chain's CDR3 is CASRAINYGYTF. CDR3 nucleotides: TGTGCCAGCAGGGCAATCAACTATGGCTACACCTTC.

This sequence joins TRBV6-5 and TRBJ2-7; 8 bases line up with TRBD1. The germline gives CDR1 MNHEY, CDR2 SVGAGI. This CDR3 is 14 amino acids long. The V segment lost 5 bases and the J segment 2 bases; nucleotides outside the gene matches: 5. The CDR3 sequence: CASSTRQGPYEQYF. CDR3 sequence (DNA): TGTGCCAGCAGTACCCGACAGGGGCCCTACGAGCAGTACTTC.

The V call is TRBV18, the J call TRBJ1-6; D gene unclear. The CDR3 is made up of 16 amino acids. V lost 5 bases and J 0 bases, leaving 11 bases between the germline ends. Germline V gives CDR1 KGHSH, CDR2 LQKENI. In nucleotides, the CDR3 is TGTGCCAGCTCAAGGACTCTCCGCTCCTATAATTCACCCCTCCACTTT. Amino acids: CASSRTLRSYNSPLHF.

The gene calls are TRBV9 and TRBJ2-1; D might be TRBD1 (5 bases). The V gene lost 4 bases and the J gene lost 4 bases, with 9 bases spanning the gap. CDR3 length: 13 amino acids. Germline assignment: CDR1 SGDLS and CDR2 YYNGEE. CDR3 bases: TGTGCCAGCAGCATAGACAGTTACAATGAGCAGTTCTTC. As protein: CASSIDSYNEQFF.

This clone occurred a few times. V is TRBV7-3 and J is TRBJ2-7, with D maybe TRBD2 (6 bases). CDR1 is SGHTA, CDR2 FQGTGA, per germline. The CDR3 has 15 amino acids. V gave up 5 bases and J gave up 6 bases, with 20 bases separating them. The CDR3 here is CASSPTGTYPSEQYF. The DNA of the CDR3 is TGTGCCAGCAGCCCAACCGGGACTTACCCCTCCGAGCAGTACTTC.

This chain connects TRBV5-6 to TRBJ2-5; no reliable D call. The ends were cut back, 0 bases at V and 5 bases at J, with 11 bases in the middle. CDR1 SGHDT and CDR2 YYEEEE come from the germline V gene. CDR3 length equals 14 residues. The CDR3 spells CASSLVEMKETQYF. In DNA, the CDR3 is TGTGCCAGCAGCTTGGTAGAAATGAAGGAGACCCAGTACTTC.

The rearrangement joins TRBV10-3 to TRBJ2-5; D perhaps matches TRBD2 (5 bases). Germline V gives CDR1 ENHRY, CDR2 SYGVKD. Trimming removed 6 bases at V and 2 bases at J, with 19 bases between. This CDR3 has 16 amino acids. The CDR3 nucleotides are TGTGCCATCAGCCTAGTCCGGGGATGGGGACAAGAGACCCAGTACTTC. It translates to CAISLVRGWGQETQYF.

V gene TRBV12-3 or TRBV12-4 combines with J gene TRBJ1-6; D is ambiguous. The CDR3 length is 13 residues. V gave up 5 bases and J gave up 8 bases, with 10 bases separating them. The CDR3 nucleotides are TGTGCCAGCAGTACCGGGGAGTATTCACCCCTCCACTTT. Protein sequence: CASSTGEYSPLHF.

The genes are TRBV3-1 (or the pseudogene TRBV3-2) and TRBJ1-5; a weak D match, TRBD1 (5 bases). This CDR3 region has 17 residues. The V gene lost 0 bases and the J gene lost 4 bases, with 16 bases spanning the gap. Germline CDR1 LGHDT, CDR2 YNNKEL (reference sequence). CDR3 DNA: TGTGCCAGCAGCCAAGATTTGGAGGGGTTTGGTAATCAGCCCCAGCATTTT. Translating it yields CASSQDLEGFGNQPQHF.

The J gene is TRBJ2-2, the V gene TRBV2, with D unclear. Trimming took 4 bases from V and 0 from J, leaving 12 bases between them. The germline CDR1 and CDR2 sequences are SNHLY and FYNNEI. The CDR3 contains 16 residues. CDR3 sequence reads: CASSVFGRTNTGELFF. CDR3 sequence (DNA): TGTGCCAGCAGTGTATTTGGCAGGACGAACACCGGGGAGCTGTTTTTT.

The chain links TRBV19 to TRBJ2-7, with a weak D call TRBD2 (5 bases). V lost 0 bases to trimming and J lost 3 bases, with 15 bases between them. The length of the CDR3 is 16 residues. CDR1 is LNHDA and CDR2 is SQIVND in the germline V gene (reference sequence). CDR3 amino acids: CASSIDLARRYYEQYF. The CDR3 coding sequence is TGTGCCAGTAGTATAGATCTAGCCCGCCGATACTACGAGCAGTACTTC.

Points on this clone: Other DNA sequences from this sample encode an identical CDR3 as well. The chain couples TRBV29-1 to TRBJ1-2; 7 nucleotides match TRBD1. Trimming took 6 bases from V and 0 from J; bases not matched to a gene: 1. The CDR3 spans 12 residues. Per the germline V gene, CDR1 is SQVTM and CDR2 is ANQGSEA. In nucleotides, the CDR3 is TGCAGCGTGGGGACAGCTAACTATGGCTACACCTTC. It translates to CSVGTANYGYTF.

The chain joins TRBV6-6 to TRBJ1-1; D possibly corresponds to TRBD1 (5 bases). In germline, CDR1 is MNHNY, CDR2 SVGAGI (reference sequence). The CDR3 contains 12 residues. V lost 6 bases and J 4 bases, leaving 9 bases between the germline ends. CDR3: CASSSGSTEAFF. The CDR3 DNA follows: TGTGCCAGCAGCTCAGGGTCCACTGAAGCTTTCTTT.

In this sample, this clone turned up a few times. The chain is built from TRBV1 and TRBJ1-1; the table's D call, TRBD1, has no DNA check behind it. TRBV1 is reported as a pseudogene. This CDR3 is 13 amino acids long. The CDR3 DNA sequence: TGCACCAGCAGCCAAGTAGGGGATACTGAAGCTTTCTTT. Protein sequence: CTSSQVGDTEAFF.